Following are 31 T cell receptor beta chains from one sample sequenced in a study of blood T cells in healthy people across ages. For the second PCR, which ran for roughly 6 to 11 cycles, a sample-barcoded 5' primer and a J-beta primer mix were used. TCRdb used MiXCR to reprocess the 5' RACE reads, holding one entry per CDR3 protein. The table shows about 1.6 million distinct CDR3 sequences, with roughly a third occurring only once. Sequencing input: blood. These receptors originate from a woman in her 30s in good health.

This clonotype was seen a handful of times. The gene calls are TRBV7-7 and TRBJ2-5; the D gene is possibly TRBD2 (6 bases). The germline V and J ends were trimmed by 5 bases and 7 bases, with 11 bases remaining between them. This CDR3 is built from 12 residues. Per germline, CDR1 SSHAT and CDR2 FNYEAQ (reference sequence). CDR3 in amino acids: CASSEEAGTQYF. Written as DNA, the CDR3 is TGTGCCAGCAGCGAAGAAGCGGGGACCCAGTACTTC. The full variable domain, in which reference TRBV7-7 and TRBJ2-5 provide the parts outside the CDR3, is GAGVSQSPRYKVTKRGQDVTLRCDPISSHATLYWYQQALGQGPEFLTYFNYEAQPDKSGLPSDRFSAERPEGSISTLTIQRTEQRDSAMYRCASSEEAGTQYFGPGTRLLVL.

This clonotype was picked up a small number of times. This may come from a read error, since a much larger clone is one base off. This chain uses TRBV7-2 with TRBJ1-4, with D maybe TRBD1 (5 bases). This CDR3 comprises 13 residues. Germline V CDR1 and CDR2: SGHTA, FQGNSA. CDR3: CASSPRVGEKRFF. DNA for the CDR3: TGTGCCAGCAGCCCCCGGGTGGGGGAAAAACGGTTTTTT.

As to this clonotype: A much larger clone lies a single base off, so this may be a read error. The chain recombines TRBV4-2 with TRBJ2-5, with D maybe TRBD1 (5 bases). CDR3 length: 13 amino acids. CDR1 is LGHNA and CDR2 is YNFKEQ in the germline V gene. The V end lost 1 base, the J end lost 7 bases, and 10 bases lay between the germline ends. CDR3 amino acids: CASSQGQWRTQYF. DNA for the CDR3: TGTGCCAGCAGCCAAGGACAGTGGAGGACCCAGTACTTC.

About this clonotype itself: It may be a read error: a sequence one base away is much more abundant. The rearrangement links TRBV4-1 to TRBJ2-3, with 10 bases lining up with TRBD2. CDR3 length: 17 residues. Germline V gene sequence: CDR1 MGHRA, CDR2 YSYEKL. The CDR3 region is CAGSQEGTSESTDTQYF. DNA of the CDR3: TGCGCCGGCAGCCAAGAGGGGACTAGCGAGAGCACAGATACGCAGTATTTT.

This clonotype was seen more than once but under ten times. This chain joins TRBV6-2 or TRBV6-3 and TRBJ2-7; 7 bases line up with TRBD1. After removal of 6 bases from V and 2 bases from J, the junction contained 7 bases not matched to a gene. This CDR3 is 14 amino acids long. CDR1 is MNHEY, CDR2 SVGEGT, per germline. The CDR3: CASRPDRETYEQYF. The CDR3 bases are TGTGCCAGCAGACCAGACAGGGAAACCTACGAGCAGTACTTC.

Worth noting for this clonotype: Its ends do not fully match the called genes, so a read error is possible. The CDR3 sequence: CASSQSDRGAYSEQFF. In DNA form, the CDR3 reads TGCGCCAGCAGCCAGTCTGACAGGGGGGCCTACAGTGAGCAGTTCTTC. The chain couples TRBV4-1 to TRBJ2-1; TRBD1 matches 9 bases. Germline V gene sequence: CDR1 MGHRA, CDR2 YSYEKL. This CDR3 has 16 residues.

The CDR3 nucleotides read TGTGCCAGCAGTTTCTGGGTCGGAGTGAACACTGAAGCTTTCTTT. This translates into CASSFWVGVNTEAFF. The V gene is TRBV27, the J gene TRBJ1-1; D call uncertain. V lost 3 bases and J 0 bases, leaving 11 bases between the germline ends. Germline V lookup: CDR1 MNHEY, CDR2 SMNVEV (reference sequence). The CDR3 spans 15 residues.

The table lists this clonotype with a few counts. This chain connects TRBV29-1 to TRBJ1-1; no reliable D call. Trimming took 6 bases from V and 1 from J, leaving 12 bases between them. The CDR3 is 13 residues long. Germline V gene data show CDR1 as SQVTM and CDR2 as ANQGSEA. The CDR3 sequence is CSVRDPKNTEAFF. In DNA form, the CDR3 reads TGCAGCGTCCGCGACCCTAAGAACACTGAAGCTTTCTTT.

The chain couples TRBV29-1 to TRBJ1-2, with D tentatively TRBD1 (5 bases). Germline V gene data show CDR1 as SQVTM and CDR2 as ANQGSEA. V was clipped by 5 bases and J by 8 bases, with 15 bases between them. CDR3 length: 12 residues. In nucleotides, the CDR3 is TGCAGCGTTCCCAGGGCACTGGGCGGCTACACCTTC. Its translation is CSVPRALGGYTF.

The V gene is TRBV5-5, the J gene TRBJ2-5; 9 bases map to TRBD1. The CDR3 is 16 residues long. Germline values: CDR1 SGHKS, CDR2 YYEKEE (reference sequence). Losses at the gene ends were 2 bases for V and 6 bases for J; bases not matched to a gene: 11. The CDR3 DNA is TGTGCCAGCAGCTTTAACCCGACAGGGGGAGGCAAGACCCAGTACTTC. Residues: CASSFNPTGGGKTQYF. The full variable domain, rest sourced from reference TRBV5-5 and TRBJ2-5, is DAGVTQSPTHLIKTRGQQVTLRCSPISGHKSVSWYQQVLGQGPQFIFQYYEKEERGRGNFPDRFSARQFPNYSSELNVNALLLGDSALYLCASSFNPTGGGKTQYFGPGTRLLVL.

Note on this clonotype: This may be a read error: a much more frequent sequence differs by one nucleotide. V and J are TRBV4-1 and TRBJ2-5; a possible D gene is TRBD1 (6 bases). Judging by the DNA end, TRBJ2-7 fits better; the J call may be wrong. Germline assignment: CDR1 MGHRA and CDR2 YSYEKL. This CDR3 region has 13 residues. The CDR3 DNA reads TGCGCCAGCAGCCAAACAGGGCGAGACGAGCAGTACTTC. This translates into CASSQTGRDEQYF.

The V call is TRBV25-1, the J call TRBJ2-7, with a weak D call TRBD1 (5 bases). Germline V gives CDR1 MGHDK, CDR2 SYGVNS. CDR3 length: 14 amino acids. Deletions cut 4 bases from V and 6 bases from J, with 16 bases between. The CDR3 DNA follows: TGTGCCAGCAGTGGCATGCTCAGGGTGGGCGAGCAGTACTTC. It codes for CASSGMLRVGEQYF.

The chain couples TRBV6-1 to TRBJ1-1, with D hard to call. CDR1 and CDR2 from the germline V gene are MNHNS and SASEGT. Trimming cost V 10 bases and J 1 base, with 13 bases left between them. This CDR3 has 13 residues. CDR3 sequence: CATMRPPNTEAFF. The CDR3 region has the DNA TGTGCCACCATGAGACCGCCGAACACTGAAGCTTTCTTT.

This sequence joins TRBV20-1 and TRBJ1-4; no definite D call. V shed 4 bases and J shed 8 bases, with 11 bases lying between them. Germline CDR1 reads DFQATT; CDR2 reads SNEGSKA (reference sequence). This CDR3 has 12 amino acids. The DNA for the CDR3 is TGCAGTGCTATCGGGGTACGGGAAAAACTGTTTTTT. This translates into CSAIGVREKLFF.

This sequence joins TRBV5-1 and TRBJ2-7; 7 nucleotides line up with TRBD2. The DNA end favors TRBJ2-5, so the J call may be wrong. The germline CDR1 and CDR2 sequences are SGHRS and YFSETQ. The CDR3 extends over 15 amino acids. CDR3 sequence: CASSLESGVEGTQYF. DNA of the CDR3: TGCGCCAGCAGCTTAGAGAGCGGGGTCGAGGGGACCCAGTACTTC.

This chain uses TRBV2 with TRBJ2-7; 10 positions match TRBD2. Trimming took 8 bases from V and 6 from J; bases not matched to a gene: 1. From germline, CDR1 is SNHLY and CDR2 FYNNEI. CDR3 length: 11 residues. In DNA, the CDR3 is TGTGCCAGCGGACTAGCGGCCGAGCAGTACTTC. This gives the protein CASGLAAEQYF.

The chain recombines TRBV18 with TRBJ1-2; D is unresolved. Per germline, CDR1 KGHSH and CDR2 LQKENI. The CDR3 length is 12 residues. With 4 bases removed from V and 7 bases from J, the gap between germline ends came to 10 bases. CDR3 sequence (DNA): TGTGCCAGCTCACGTCTCCCTTCTGGCTACACCTTC. Amino acids: CASSRLPSGYTF.

This clonotype was detected a few times. This chain connects TRBV20-1 to TRBJ2-7; TRBD1 might be the D (5 bases). The CDR3 length is 15 residues. V lost 5 bases and J 6 bases, leaving 23 bases between the germline ends. Germline CDR1 DFQATT, CDR2 SNEGSKA (reference sequence). CDR3 nucleotide sequence: TGCAGTGCTCGCGATGACAATGGGGCCAAGGTCGAGCAGTACTTC. It encodes CSARDDNGAKVEQYF.

The genes are TRBV20-1 and TRBJ2-5; TRBD1 agrees at 9 bases. CDR1 and CDR2 (germline): DFQATT, SNEGSKA (reference sequence). J gave up 3 bases and V 2 bases, and 7 bases lay outside the gene matches. The CDR3 sequence is 15 residues long. In DNA, the CDR3 is TGCAGTGCTAGAAGACCCAGGACAGGGGAAGAGACCCAGTACTTC. Translated, it gives CSARRPRTGEETQYF.

This clonotype was seen many times. The V and J genes are TRBV7-3 and TRBJ2-3; D is tentatively TRBD1 or TRBD2 (6 bases each). CDR3 size: 15 residues. Germline CDR1 is SGHTA and CDR2 is FQGTGA. The ends were cut back, 5 bases at V and 2 bases at J, with 14 bases in the middle. DNA for the CDR3: TGTGCCAGCAGCAATCAAGGGGGGTTCACAGATACGCAGTATTTT. It encodes CASSNQGGFTDTQYF.

This clonotype was counted ten times or more. The V and J genes are TRBV3-1 and TRBJ2-7, with a tentative D call TRBD1 (6 bases). V was shortened by 4 bases and J by 1 base, with 11 bases between the two germline ends. Germline V gives CDR1 LGHDT, CDR2 YNNKEL (reference sequence). CDR3 length equals 14 residues. The CDR3 loop reads CASSPSGQSYEQYF. CDR3 bases: TGTGCCAGCAGCCCTTCTGGACAGTCCTACGAGCAGTACTTC.

This clonotype was picked up a small number of times. V usage is TRBV13 and J usage is TRBJ2-5; 9 nucleotides align to TRBD1. The CDR3 covers 17 residues. Germline CDR1 PRHDT, CDR2 FYEKMQ (reference sequence). The junction had 15 bases not matched to a gene; V was cut back by 3 bases and J by 7 bases. CDR3 coding DNA: TGTGCCAGCAGCTTTCTCGGACAGGGGAGGGGGCGTGGGACCCAGTACTTC. It is translated as CASSFLGQGRGRGTQYF.

Ten or more counts support this clonotype. The junction shows a germline mismatch at one end, possibly a read error. This chain's CDR3 is CASSVGTSIDTQYF. CDR3 in DNA: TGTGCCAGCAGCGTAGGGACTAGCATAGATACGCAGTATTTT. The chain couples TRBV7-3 to TRBJ2-3, with TRBD2 matching over 9 bases. CDR1 SGHTA and CDR2 FQGTGA come from the germline V gene. The CDR3 consists of 14 residues.

This clonotype was seen a handful of times. The chain carries TRBV12-3 or TRBV12-4 and TRBJ1-4; 8 nucleotides align to TRBD1. V dropped 6 bases and J dropped 7; count of bases not matched to a gene: 10. This CDR3 spans 15 amino acids. The CDR3 loop is CASSPTGAGGEKLFF. The CDR3 DNA reads as TGTGCCAGCAGCCCGACAGGGGCGGGAGGTGAAAAACTGTTTTTT.

The gene calls are TRBV6-6 and TRBJ2-2; 11 bases align to TRBD1. Germline CDR1 MNHNY, CDR2 SVGAGI (reference sequence). The CDR3 consists of 16 residues. The V and J ends lost 7 bases and 7 bases, in that order; junction bases with no gene match: 11. CDR3 DNA: TGTGCCAGCACTTTGTCGGACAGGGGGCCTGGCGGGGAGCTGTTTTTT. Amino acid sequence: CASTLSDRGPGGELFF.

This clonotype came up a few times. The chain carries TRBV20-1 and TRBJ1-2; 7 bases are a match to TRBD1. The CDR3 totals 14 residues. Germline trimming cut 3 bases from V and 6 bases from J; bases unmatched to any gene: 10. Per germline, CDR1 DFQATT and CDR2 SNEGSKA (reference sequence). CDR3 protein: CSARTQGENDGYTF. The CDR3 DNA reads as TGCAGTGCTAGGACGCAGGGGGAAAACGATGGCTACACCTTC.

About this clonotype itself: This sequence may be a read error, since a much larger clone differs from it by one base. This chain links TRBV7-3 with TRBJ2-3; the match to TRBD2 covers 10 bases. V lost 3 bases, J lost 8 bases, and 14 bases stayed unmatched. Germline loops: CDR1 SGHTA, CDR2 FQGTGA. There are 17 residues in the CDR3. The CDR3 DNA is TGTGCCAGCAGCTTTCTTCCTAGCGGGGGAAGGTCAGGTACGCAGTATTTT. This translates into CASSFLPSGGRSGTQYF.

Note on this clonotype: A much larger clone sits a single nucleotide away, making a read error possible. The gene calls are TRBV4-1 and TRBJ2-1, with D possibly called TRBD1 or TRBD2 (5 bases each). This CDR3 comprises 17 residues. Germline V CDR1 and CDR2: MGHRA, YSYEKL. V lost 0 bases and J lost 5, with 17 bases in between. This CDR3 reads CASSQDVATRGDNEQFF. CDR3 bases: TGCGCCAGCAGCCAAGATGTAGCGACTCGAGGGGACAATGAGCAGTTCTTC.

On this clonotype: One end of the junction does not line up with germline, which may come from a read error. V gene TRBV6-6 combines with J gene TRBJ2-7; TRBD1 matches at 8 bases. The CDR3 contains 15 residues. The germline gives CDR1 MNHNY, CDR2 SVGAGI (reference sequence). DNA for the CDR3: TGTGCCGGCAGTTCCTACGACAGGGGAGTCTACGAGCAGTACTTC. Amino acid sequence: CAGSSYDRGVYEQYF.

A few counts support this clonotype. V is TRBV7-2 and J is TRBJ1-1, with a possible D match to TRBD1 (5 bases). The CDR3 is made up of 14 amino acids. Germline values: CDR1 SGHTA, CDR2 FQGNSA. With 5 bases removed from V and 1 base from J, the gap between germline ends came to 11 bases. The CDR3 protein is CASSPGLRNTEAFF. The CDR3 DNA reads TGTGCCAGCAGCCCGGGACTAAGGAACACTGAAGCTTTCTTT.

The chain links TRBV6-2 or TRBV6-3 to TRBJ1-2; D is unresolved. The germline V and J ends were trimmed by 6 bases and 5 bases, with 13 bases remaining between them. Germline CDR1 and CDR2: MNHEY and SVGEGT. The CDR3 loop spans 13 amino acids. The CDR3 DNA reads TGTGCCAGCAGGATAACGCCGGAATATGGCTACACCTTC. Its translation is CASRITPEYGYTF.